Reported below is one T cell receptor beta chain. Across roughly 25 US areas, participants ranged in age from about 18 to 90 years. Among Cohort 3 donors, those recovered had two negative PCRs, clearance, or symptom resolution. Sequencing used immunoSEQ multiplex PCR; TCRdb keeps in-frame clones, though not all of them. This table holds approximately 160,000 clones, less than 90% found once. The data belong to a study of blood T cell repertoires in COVID-19. This CDR3 is built from 18 residues. Unmatched junction bases numbered 8, after V lost 3 bases and J lost 4 bases. Germline CDR1 is KGHSH and CDR2 is LQKENI.

The chain uses TRBV18 and TRBJ2-2; 13 nucleotides match TRBD2. The sequenced sample consisted of PBMCs or T cells enriched from blood (not recorded which). The clonotype originates from a woman between 50 and 59 years old who had recovered from COVID-19. CDR3: CASSPDTGLAGITGELFF. CDR3 nucleotide sequence: TGTGCCAGCTCACCCGATACGGGACTAGCGGGAATCACCGGGGAGCTGTTTTTT.